One and the same sample provided the 27 T cell receptor beta chains below, sequenced in a study of blood T cell repertoires in COVID-19. Repertoires were generated with immunoSEQ multiplex PCR, while TCRdb's copy carries only in-frame clones and drops some. The sample lists approximately 200,000 clones; just under 90% were seen once. The specimen was peripheral blood. These receptor sequences come from a man aged 55 to 70 who had recovered from COVID-19.

J is TRBJ1-2 and V is TRBV24-1, with D possibly being TRBD1 (5 bases). V lost 6 bases and J lost 7, with 17 bases in between. Germline-derived CDR1 and CDR2 are KGHDR and SFDVKD. The CDR3 length is 14 residues. CDR3 coding DNA: TGTGCCACCAGTCCAATGGAGGCGGGGGTTGGCTACACCTTC. Translated: CATSPMEAGVGYTF.

The J gene is TRBJ2-3, the V gene TRBV5-4; TRBD2 matches 7 bases. J lost 3 bases, V lost 6 bases, and 10 bases had no gene match. This CDR3 has 15 amino acids. CDR1 and CDR2 from the germline V gene are SGHNT and YYREEE (reference sequence). The CDR3 sequence: CASNAGVGITDTQYF. CDR3 sequence (DNA): TGTGCCAGCAACGCGGGAGTGGGGATAACAGATACGCAGTATTTT.

The chain couples TRBV28 to TRBJ2-7; maybe TRBD2 (6 bases). Germline assignment: CDR1 MDHEN and CDR2 SYDVKM. This CDR3 comprises 15 residues. V gave up 8 bases and J gave up 2 bases, with 19 bases separating them. This chain's CDR3 is CASWKTGTSAYEQYF. The CDR3, as DNA: TGTGCCAGCTGGAAGACCGGGACTTCTGCCTACGAGCAGTACTTC.

The rearrangement joins TRBV15 to TRBJ1-4, with 11 nucleotides matching TRBD1. The V and J ends lost 5 bases and 7 bases, in that order; junction bases with no gene match: 3. Germline CDR1 LNHNV, CDR2 YYDKDF (reference sequence). There are 14 residues in the CDR3. The CDR3 loop reads CATSPGQGGEKLFF. The DNA for the CDR3 is TGTGCCACCAGCCCGGGACAGGGGGGTGAAAAACTGTTTTTT.

The rearrangement uses TRBV7-9 and TRBJ1-3; 7 bases map to TRBD1. J lost 0 bases, V lost 5 bases, and 4 bases had no gene match. This CDR3 is built from 15 residues. Germline CDR1 and CDR2: SEHNR and FQNEAQ (reference sequence). The CDR3 DNA follows: TGTGCCAGCAGCCCGGGGACAGCCTCTGGAAACACCATATATTTT. Its protein is CASSPGTASGNTIYF.

CDR3: CASTLTPRVSGELFF. The CDR3 bases are TGTGCCAGCACCCTTACTCCCAGGGTCAGCGGGGAGCTGTTTTTT. The chain has TRBV9 and TRBJ2-2, with D maybe TRBD1 (5 bases). The V gene's germline CDR1 is SGDLS and CDR2 YYNGEE. The CDR3 loop spans 15 amino acids. The ends were cut back, 6 bases at V and 7 bases at J, with 19 bases in the middle.

This clone has a single count. DNA for the CDR3: TGTGCCACCAGTGATTCTGGACAGGGGCACAATGAGCAGTTCTTC. This gives the protein CATSDSGQGHNEQFF. The chain is built from TRBV24-1 and TRBJ2-1; the match to TRBD1 covers 9 bases. The CDR3 has 15 amino acids. The germline V gene has CDR1 KGHDR and CDR2 SFDVKD. V dropped 2 bases and J dropped 5; count of bases not matched to a gene: 3.

The chain joins TRBV5-8 to TRBJ1-2; TRBD1 is a possible D gene (5 bases). Germline V gene sequence: CDR1 SGHTS, CDR2 YDEGEE. Trimming pared 3 bases from V and 5 bases from J, leaving 20 bases between. The CDR3 loop spans 16 amino acids. CDR3 loop: CASSSGIRDSHYGYTF. Here the CDR3 DNA reads TGTGCCAGCAGCTCTGGTATTCGGGACTCCCATTATGGCTACACCTTC.

This chain uses TRBV5-1 with TRBJ2-1; D remains unclear. Germline assignment: CDR1 SGHRS and CDR2 YFSETQ. The CDR3 has 16 amino acids. Deletions cut 3 bases from V and 7 bases from J, with 20 bases between. CDR3 region: CASSSLALLSKNEQFF. The CDR3 nucleotides read TGCGCCAGCAGCTCACTTGCCCTCCTTTCTAAAAATGAGCAGTTCTTC. Complete variable domain (other parts from reference TRBV5-1 and TRBJ2-1): KAGVTQTPRYLIKTRGQQVTLSCSPISGHRSVSWYQQTPGQGLQFLFEYFSETQRNKGNFPGRFSGRQFSNSRSEMNVSTLELGDSALYLCASSSLALLSKNEQFFGPGTRLTVL.

V usage is TRBV3-1 (or the pseudogene TRBV3-2) and J usage is TRBJ2-3; 13 nucleotides agree with TRBD2. Germline CDR1 and CDR2: LGHDT and YNNKEL (reference sequence). J lost 2 bases, V lost 3 bases, and 11 bases had no gene match. This CDR3 is 19 amino acids long. The chain's CDR3 is CASSQTSGGPTTVTDTQYF. The DNA of the CDR3 is TGTGCCAGCAGCCAGACTAGCGGGGGGCCGACCACCGTCACAGATACGCAGTATTTT.

This clone appeared a few times. This chain uses TRBV28 with TRBJ1-3; D is perhaps TRBD1 (5 bases). The length of the CDR3 is 14 residues. Between the trimmed V and J ends, which lost 7 bases and 0 bases, there was a span of 10 bases. Per the germline V gene, CDR1 is MDHEN and CDR2 is SYDVKM. This CDR3 is CASTSGGSGNTIYF. The CDR3 nucleotides are TGTGCCAGCACCTCCGGGGGCTCTGGAAACACCATATATTTT.

This clone turned up a few times. The chain has TRBV5-6 and TRBJ2-2, with D possibly being TRBD2 (5 bases). The length of the CDR3 is 14 residues. The V end was cut by 2 bases, the J end by 1 base, with 6 bases between. CDR1 SGHDT and CDR2 YYEEEE come from the germline V gene. The CDR3, as DNA: TGTGCCAGCAGCTTCGGGGAGAACACCGGGGAGCTGTTTTTT. It specifies CASSFGENTGELFF. Full variable domain (outside the CDR3, taken from reference TRBV5-6 and TRBJ2-2): DAGVTQSPTHLIKTRGQQVTLRCSPKSGHDTVSWYQQALGQGPQFIFQYYEEEERQRGNFPDRFSGHQFPNYSSELNVNALLLGDSALYLCASSFGENTGELFFGEGSRLTVL.

V gene TRBV7-3 combines with J gene TRBJ2-1; D unclear. In germline, CDR1 is SGHTA, CDR2 FQGTGA. This CDR3 is built from 14 residues. V dropped 8 bases and J dropped 2 bases, with 13 bases sitting between them. The CDR3 nucleotides read TGTGCCAGCTCAGAAACCTCCCCCTACAATGAGCAGTTCTTC. Its protein product is CASSETSPYNEQFF.

The chain has TRBV7-3 and TRBJ1-1; TRBD1 might be the D (5 bases). Trimming shortened V by 7 bases and J by 3 bases, and 15 bases separated the two germline ends. Germline lookup yields CDR1 SGHTA and CDR2 FQGTGA. The CDR3 consists of 14 residues. CDR3 residues: CASTWGGSDTEAFF. CDR3 in DNA: TGTGCCAGCACTTGGGGGGGTTCGGACACTGAAGCTTTCTTT. Combining the CDR3 with reference TRBV7-3 and TRBJ1-1 gives the whole variable domain GAGVSQTPSNKVTEKGKYVELRCDPISGHTALYWYRQSLGQGPEFLIYFQGTGAADDSGLPNDRFFAVRPEGSVSTLKIQRTERGDSAVYLCASTWGGSDTEAFFGQGTRLTVV.

V gene TRBV7-3 combines with J gene TRBJ2-6; the match to TRBD1 covers 7 bases. CDR3 size: 18 residues. The germline CDR1 and CDR2 sequences are SGHTA and FQGTGA. Germline trimming cut 1 base from V and 0 bases from J; bases unmatched to any gene: 6. CDR3 loop: CASSLRGQIFSGANVLTF. DNA of the CDR3: TGTGCCAGCAGCTTAAGGGGACAGATCTTCTCTGGGGCCAACGTCCTGACTTTC.

This chain connects TRBV2 to TRBJ1-1; 9 nucleotides line up with TRBD1. The V gene's germline CDR1 is SNHLY and CDR2 FYNNEI. V was pared by 6 bases and J by 6 bases, with 8 bases of the junction left unmatched. The CDR3 runs 14 residues. Here the CDR3 reads CASSRDREFSEAFF. CDR3 sequence (DNA): TGTGCCAGCAGCCGGGACAGGGAGTTCTCTGAAGCTTTCTTT.

This chain uses TRBV2 with TRBJ1-2; no clear D. From germline, CDR1 is SNHLY and CDR2 FYNNEI. The CDR3 runs 14 residues. V was trimmed by 5 bases and J by 8 bases, leaving 18 bases between them. The CDR3 DNA reads as TGTGCCAGCAGTTTAGAGGGTGACAAAAGGGGCTACACCTTC. Its protein product is CASSLEGDKRGYTF.

This chain links TRBV15 with TRBJ2-7; 7 positions agree with TRBD1. CDR3 size: 13 residues. With V trimmed by 3 bases and J by 11 bases, 10 bases remained unmatched. Germline loops: CDR1 LNHNV, CDR2 YYDKDF (reference sequence). The CDR3 reads CATSRDVDRVKYF. The DNA of the CDR3 is TGTGCCACCAGCAGGGACGTAGACAGGGTGAAGTACTTC.

This clone was found once. For the CDR3, the DNA is TGTGCCGGTAGGGGAGGGGTACAGTTCTACGAGCAGTACTTC. Translation: CAGRGGVQFYEQYF. The rearrangement joins TRBV2 to TRBJ2-7; 7 bases map to TRBD2. After removal of 11 bases from V and 3 bases from J, the junction contained 13 bases not matched to a gene. Germline lookup yields CDR1 SNHLY and CDR2 FYNNEI. This CDR3 has 14 amino acids.

The rearrangement links TRBV5-8 to TRBJ2-7; the D is unclear. The germline V and J ends were trimmed by 6 bases and 3 bases, with 10 bases remaining between them. Per the germline V gene, CDR1 is SGHTS and CDR2 is YDEGEE. The CDR3 consists of 12 residues. This CDR3 reads CASTQVRYEQYF. As DNA, the CDR3 is TGTGCCAGCACCCAGGTCCGCTACGAGCAGTACTTC.

The table lists this clone with a few counts. This chain links TRBV11-2 with TRBJ2-1; 10 bases align to TRBD2. Germline trimming cut 5 bases from V and 4 bases from J; bases unmatched to any gene: 5. This CDR3 contains 15 residues. CDR1 is SGHAT, CDR2 FQNNGV, per germline. CDR3 sequence reads: CASSPRTSGYNEQFF. The DNA of the CDR3 is TGTGCCAGCAGCCCTAGGACTAGCGGTTACAATGAGCAGTTCTTC.

In regard to this clone: The sample has other DNA sequences that encode this CDR3 too. CDR3 protein: CASSQAGSLGEKLFF. DNA of the CDR3: TGTGCCAGCAGCCAAGCGGGATCCCTTGGGGAAAAACTGTTTTTT. V usage is TRBV3-1 (or the pseudogene TRBV3-2) and J usage is TRBJ1-4; no clear D gene. V dropped 1 base and J dropped 8 bases, with 14 bases sitting between them. The CDR3 length is 15 residues. The germline CDR1 and CDR2 sequences are LGHDT and YNNKEL (reference sequence).

The rearrangement joins TRBV7-2 to TRBJ1-1; tentative D call: TRBD1 (5 bases). Deletions cut 8 bases from V and 1 base from J, with 11 bases between. Germline loops: CDR1 SGHTA, CDR2 FQGNSA. CDR3 length: 13 amino acids. CDR3 coding DNA: TGTGCCAGCGGGGCTCCTTGGAACACTGAAGCTTTCTTT. Its translation: CASGAPWNTEAFF.

The V call is TRBV4-3, the J call TRBJ2-3; 8 bases are a match to TRBD2. Per the germline V gene, CDR1 is LGHNA and CDR2 is YSLEER. This CDR3 is 17 amino acids long. V shed 0 bases, J shed 0 bases, and the junction held 5 bases outside the gene matches. CDR3 nucleotides: TGCGCCAGCAGCCAAGATACAGGACTAGCTAGCACAGATACGCAGTATTTT. It translates to CASSQDTGLASTDTQYF.

V gene TRBV27 combines with J gene TRBJ2-2; 8 bases fit TRBD2. Germline CDR1 and CDR2: MNHEY and SMNVEV (reference sequence). Trimming removed 6 bases from V and 7 bases from J; junction bases left unmatched: 4. The CDR3 has 13 residues. Here the CDR3 reads CASRRGESGELFF. In DNA form, the CDR3 reads TGTGCCAGCAGGCGGGGGGAGAGCGGGGAGCTGTTTTTT.

The chain links TRBV9 to TRBJ2-2; D is uncertain. This CDR3 is built from 17 residues. Germline V gene lookup returns CDR1 SGDLS and CDR2 YYNGEE. V was trimmed by 0 bases and J by 4 bases, leaving 16 bases between them. The CDR3 region has the DNA TGTGCCAGCAGCGTAGTTGGCAGCCCAGCGAGCACCGGGGAGCTGTTTTTT. Protein sequence: CASSVVGSPASTGELFF.

This rearrangement joins TRBV7-7 to TRBJ2-5; weak D call: TRBD2 (6 bases). Per germline, CDR1 SSHAT and CDR2 FNYEAQ (reference sequence). The CDR3 extends over 17 amino acids. The ends were cut back, 1 base at V and 3 bases at J, with 18 bases in the middle. The CDR3 region has the DNA TGTGCCAGCAGCTTAGGCCGGACTTACGGGGGTGAAGAGACCCAGTACTTC. It specifies CASSLGRTYGGEETQYF.